Shown below are 30 T cell receptor beta chains from a single sample sequenced in a study of vaccination and CD4 T cells after COVID-19 (dated 2022 in TCRdb). Receptor amplification or capture employed PCR. The reads were generated on an Illumina iSeq 100. At the Johns Hopkins FTIC core, DNA from the cultured CD4+ T cells underwent TCR sequencing with the Oncomine TCR Beta short-read assay. The raw public reads went through TCRdb reprocessing: fastp at Q25, MiXCR clone calling, in-frame beta chains kept. Rows merge per CDR3 protein into single entries with the most common DNA and genes. Across this sample there are more than 20,000 distinct CDR3 sequences, with roughly half seen only once. Jointly, the top ten make up 9% of the sample. No antigen has been assigned to these receptors. The treatment or condition label on this specimen signifies: roughly nine-day PBMC culture with coronavirus spike peptide pools or control peptides (ViraFEST assay).

Sequencing was performed on CD4+ T cells from blood, cultured in vitro. The receptor source for this set is a human donor who had recovered from COVID-19.

This clonotype was detected only a few times. The rearrangement joins TRBV5-1 to TRBJ2-2; D ambiguous. With 6 bases removed from V and 1 base from J, the gap between germline ends came to 10 bases. This CDR3 spans 14 amino acids. Germline lookup yields CDR1 SGHRS and CDR2 YFSETQ. CDR3 in amino acids: CASKSGGNTGELFF. CDR3 DNA sequence: TGCGCCAGCAAATCAGGCGGGAACACCGGGGAGCTGTTTTTT.

This rearrangement joins TRBV5-1 to TRBJ2-2, with 12 bases matching TRBD1. The CDR3 length is 16 residues. Trimming at V came to 4 bases and at J to 4 bases, leaving 5 bases not matched to a gene. Per the germline V gene, CDR1 is SGHRS and CDR2 is YFSETQ. The CDR3 here is CASSPRGQGATGELFF. For the CDR3, the DNA is TGCGCCAGCAGCCCCCGGGGACAGGGGGCCACCGGGGAGCTGTTTTTT.

The chain couples TRBV24-1 to TRBJ1-5, with TRBD1 matching over 10 bases. Germline lookup yields CDR1 KGHDR and CDR2 SFDVKD. The CDR3 consists of 16 residues. V lost 3 bases to trimming and J lost 7 bases; unmatched junction nucleotides: 8. CDR3 residues: CATSDNPGQGYQPQHF. The CDR3 DNA is TGTGCCACCAGTGATAATCCGGGACAGGGGTACCAGCCCCAGCATTTT.

This clonotype was seen a few times. The J gene is TRBJ2-3, the V gene TRBV15; TRBD2 agrees at 10 bases. V lost 1 base, J lost 2 bases, and 12 bases stayed unmatched. Per the germline V gene, CDR1 is LNHNV and CDR2 is YYDKDF (reference sequence). This CDR3 contains 19 residues. CDR3 in amino acids: CATSRGGARSGRATDTQYF. CDR3 DNA sequence: TGTGCCACCAGCAGAGGAGGGGCGCGGAGCGGGAGGGCCACAGATACGCAGTATTTT.

V and J are TRBV19 and TRBJ1-5; no clear D. The CDR3 is 13 residues long. Between the trimmed V and J ends, which lost 6 bases and 5 bases, there was a span of 11 bases. Germline CDR1 is LNHDA and CDR2 is SQIVND (reference sequence). Here the CDR3 reads CASRSRWDQPQHF. DNA of the CDR3: TGTGCCAGTAGGTCCAGGTGGGATCAGCCCCAGCATTTT.

This clonotype was observed a few times. The chain is built from TRBV7-2 and TRBJ2-7, with 7 bases that match TRBD1. V lost 5 bases and J lost 7; bases outside the gene matches: 14. Germline-derived CDR1 and CDR2 are SGHTA and FQGNSA. This CDR3 has 15 residues. The CDR3, as DNA: TGTGCCAGCAGCCGTGGGACAGCCAGGCTGAGGGAGCAGTACTTC. Protein sequence: CASSRGTARLREQYF.

A few counts support this clonotype. The V gene is TRBV7-8, the J gene TRBJ1-1, with D uncertain. Trimming removed 5 bases at V and 7 bases at J, with 23 bases between. CDR3 length: 16 amino acids. CDR1 is SGHVS, CDR2 FQNEAQ, per germline. The CDR3 spells CASSLSQTSLAGEAFF. CDR3 bases: TGTGCCAGCAGCCTATCACAGACCTCACTAGCGGGTGAAGCTTTCTTT.

This clonotype was seen a handful of times. This chain connects TRBV10-3 to TRBJ1-5; the D gene is possibly TRBD1 (6 bases). The CDR3 covers 16 residues. The V end was cut by 5 bases, the J end by 4 bases, with 18 bases between. CDR1 and CDR2 from the germline V gene are ENHRY and SYGVKD. This CDR3 is CAISPVRGGPNQPQHF. DNA for the CDR3: TGTGCCATCAGTCCCGTTCGAGGGGGACCAAATCAGCCCCAGCATTTT.

The V call is TRBV14, the J call TRBJ2-5, with no clear D. Trimming stripped 0 bases from V and 1 base from J, with 6 bases between. The CDR3 consists of 14 residues. Germline V gives CDR1 SGHDN, CDR2 FVKESK. The CDR3 reads CASSQDRVQETQYF. CDR3 DNA sequence: TGTGCCAGCAGCCAAGACCGAGTCCAAGAGACCCAGTACTTC.

This clonotype appeared a few times. The CDR3 here is CASSFPGQTYGYTF. The DNA of the CDR3 is TGTGCCAGCAGCTTCCCCGGACAGACCTATGGCTACACCTTC. The chain employs TRBV7-8 and TRBJ1-2; possible D gene TRBD1, 6 bases. V was pared by 3 bases and J by 4 bases, with 12 bases between. Germline-derived CDR1 and CDR2 are SGHVS and FQNEAQ. The CDR3 has 14 residues. Together with reference TRBV7-8 and TRBJ1-2, the CDR3 gives the full variable domain: GAGVSQSPRYKVAKRGQDVALRCDPISGHVSLFWYQQALGQGPEFLTYFQNEAQLDKSGLPSDRFFAERPEGSVSTLKIQRTQQEDSAVYLCASSFPGQTYGYTFGSGTRLTVV.

The CDR3 region is CASSPRQGGGELFF. For the CDR3, the DNA is TGTGCCAGCAGCCCTCGACAGGGAGGGGGGGAGCTGTTTTTT. The chain links TRBV7-3 to TRBJ2-2; the D call may be TRBD1 or TRBD2 (7 bases each). Trimming took 5 bases from V and 8 from J, leaving 15 bases between them. This CDR3 has 14 amino acids. The germline V gene has CDR1 SGHTA and CDR2 FQGTGA.

The chain employs TRBV7-3 and TRBJ2-7, with D unresolved. This CDR3 has 13 amino acids. With 2 bases removed from V and 3 bases from J, the gap between germline ends came to 8 bases. Germline CDR1 SGHTA, CDR2 FQGTGA. DNA of the CDR3: TGTGCCAGCAGCTTAGGGTCCCGCTACGAGCAGTACTTC. The encoded protein is CASSLGSRYEQYF.

This clonotype was seen more than once but under ten times. The chain has TRBV20-1 and TRBJ2-5; 9 bases match TRBD2. The CDR3 sequence is 18 residues long. Germline V CDR1 and CDR2: DFQATT, SNEGSKA (reference sequence). V lost 4 bases, J lost 5 bases, and 20 bases stayed unmatched. CDR3 region: CSATEASGIYSFTETQYF. CDR3 DNA sequence: TGCAGTGCTACCGAGGCTAGCGGGATCTACAGTTTCACGGAGACCCAGTACTTC.

The rearrangement uses TRBV7-2 and TRBJ2-3; D remains ambiguous. This CDR3 has 14 amino acids. Trimming removed 1 base from V and 4 bases from J, with 9 bases in between. CDR1 and CDR2 (germline): SGHTA, FQGNSA. Written as DNA, the CDR3 is TGTGCCAGCAGCTTAGAGTCTAGAGCAGATACGCAGTATTTT. It encodes CASSLESRADTQYF.

The chain employs TRBV24-1 and TRBJ2-1, with 7 bases identical to TRBD2. CDR1 and CDR2 from the germline V gene are KGHDR and SFDVKD. The CDR3 sequence is 17 residues long. J lost 8 bases, V lost 5 bases, and 17 bases had no gene match. The CDR3 bases are TGTGCCACCAGTGCCACTCCGGAGGCTAGCGGCCACCATGAGCAGTTCTTC. It yields the protein CATSATPEASGHHEQFF.

This clonotype occurred a few times. The V gene is TRBV7-3, the J gene TRBJ2-3, with 14 nucleotides matching TRBD2. The germline gives CDR1 SGHTA, CDR2 FQGTGA. V shed 5 bases, J shed 0 bases, and the junction held 10 bases outside the gene matches. The CDR3 has 19 residues. In DNA, the CDR3 is TGTGCCAGCAGCCTAATCGGGACTAGCGGGAGCCCTAGCACAGATACGCAGTATTTT. Translating gives CASSLIGTSGSPSTDTQYF. Based on the CDR3 plus reference TRBV7-3 and TRBJ2-3, the full variable domain is GAGVSQTPSNKVTEKGKYVELRCDPISGHTALYWYRQSLGQGPEFLIYFQGTGAADDSGLPNDRFFAVRPEGSVSTLKIQRTERGDSAVYLCASSLIGTSGSPSTDTQYFGPGTRLTVL.

This chain joins TRBV20-1 and TRBJ2-7; 11 nucleotides line up with TRBD1. The V gene's germline CDR1 is DFQATT and CDR2 SNEGSKA (reference sequence). The CDR3 totals 16 residues. J gave up 4 bases and V 3 bases, and 11 bases lay outside the gene matches. CDR3 in DNA: TGCAGTGCTAGGGGGACAGGGGGTAGGGTGGAGTACGAGCAGTACTTC. This codes for CSARGTGGRVEYEQYF.

The rearrangement uses TRBV25-1 and TRBJ1-2; D is ambiguous. V was cut by 5 bases and J by 4 bases, with 14 bases left in between. The CDR3 runs 14 residues. The germline gives CDR1 MGHDK, CDR2 SYGVNS. The CDR3 DNA reads TGTGCCAGCAGTCCTCCCGGACCTACCTATGGCTACACCTTC. It translates to CASSPPGPTYGYTF.

This clonotype has just a few counts. The chain carries TRBV27 and TRBJ1-6, with D possibly being TRBD1 (6 bases). Germline-derived CDR1 and CDR2 are MNHEY and SMNVEV (reference sequence). The CDR3 length is 13 residues. Trimming shortened V by 6 bases and J by 10 bases, and 13 bases separated the two germline ends. The CDR3 region is CASSYRVDSPLHF. The CDR3 DNA follows: TGTGCCAGCAGCTACAGGGTTGACTCACCCCTCCACTTT.

The chain links TRBV7-8 to TRBJ1-1; no clear D gene. This CDR3 has 14 amino acids. Per germline, CDR1 SGHVS and CDR2 FQNEAQ. V was cut by 6 bases and J by 0 bases, with 11 bases left in between. The CDR3 spells CASSNGRLNTEAFF. CDR3 bases: TGTGCCAGCAGTAATGGACGGTTGAACACTGAAGCTTTCTTT.

The V call is TRBV19, the J call TRBJ2-5; no clear D gene. The CDR3 loop spans 12 amino acids. V dropped 0 bases and J dropped 6 bases, with 5 bases sitting between them. The germline CDR1 and CDR2 sequences are LNHDA and SQIVND (reference sequence). The CDR3 sequence: CASSIDSQTQYF. The DNA for the CDR3 is TGTGCCAGTAGTATAGACAGTCAGACCCAGTACTTC.

This sequence joins TRBV20-1 and TRBJ1-2; D not resolved. This CDR3 contains 14 residues. Trimming took off 0 bases at V and 9 bases at J, with 17 bases between the two ends. CDR1 is DFQATT, CDR2 SNEGSKA, per germline (reference sequence). The CDR3 nucleotides are TGCAGTGCTAGAGAACGAGGGTTTAACACGAGCTACACCTTC. Amino acids: CSARERGFNTSYTF.

This clonotype is medium-sized in the sample. The V gene is TRBV28, the J gene TRBJ1-2; a weak D match, TRBD1 (5 bases). V lost 2 bases and J 4 bases, leaving 11 bases between the germline ends. The V gene's germline CDR1 is MDHEN and CDR2 SYDVKM. This CDR3 contains 14 residues. DNA of the CDR3: TGTGCCAGCAGTTTAGGAGGGGCGGCCTATGGCTACACCTTC. It encodes CASSLGGAAYGYTF.

This clonotype showed up just once. V and J are TRBV20-1 and TRBJ2-3, with TRBD2 identical over 14 bases. The ends lost 3 bases at V and 6 bases at J; junction bases unmatched: 20. The CDR3 contains 20 residues. The V gene's germline CDR1 is DFQATT and CDR2 SNEGSKA (reference sequence). For the CDR3, the DNA is TGCAGTGCTAGGGGGGCCGGACTAGCGGGAGGTCGCCCCCGGCTTGATACGCAGTATTTT. This codes for CSARGAGLAGGRPRLDTQYF.

This clonotype was seen once. The rearrangement links TRBV6-1 to TRBJ2-1; the match to TRBD2 covers 8 bases. The CDR3 has 15 residues. CDR1 is MNHNS and CDR2 is SASEGT in the germline V gene. V was pared by 6 bases and J by 6 bases, with 10 bases of the junction left unmatched. As DNA, the CDR3 is TGTGCCAGCAGGATTGGACTAGCTCTAACCAATGAGCAGTTCTTC. It translates to CASRIGLALTNEQFF.

The CDR3 is CSAKKAGGRAGDTQYF. CDR3 DNA sequence: TGCAGTGCTAAAAAGGCAGGCGGGAGGGCCGGGGATACGCAGTATTTT. J is TRBJ2-3 and V is TRBV20-1; 9 bases match TRBD2. V lost 4 bases and J lost 6; bases outside the gene matches: 14. The CDR3 runs 16 residues. The germline V gene has CDR1 DFQATT and CDR2 SNEGSKA (reference sequence).

This clonotype has more than one count but fewer than ten. V gene TRBV20-1 combines with J gene TRBJ2-1; 7 bases agree with TRBD2. J lost 7 bases, V lost 0 bases, and 12 bases had no gene match. Germline CDR1 reads DFQATT; CDR2 reads SNEGSKA (reference sequence). The CDR3 covers 16 residues. The CDR3 sequence: CSARDPGREWDNEQFF. CDR3 nucleotides: TGCAGTGCTAGAGATCCTGGGCGGGAGTGGGATAATGAGCAGTTCTTC.

Only a few counts were recorded for this clonotype. V usage is TRBV6-1 and J usage is TRBJ2-1, with a possible D match to TRBD1 (5 bases). This CDR3 has 13 residues. Germline CDR1 reads MNHNS; CDR2 reads SASEGT. Trimming took off 3 bases at V and 9 bases at J, with 12 bases between the two ends. The CDR3 sequence is CASSEQGSSEQFF. The CDR3 nucleotides read TGTGCCAGCAGTGAGCAGGGATCCAGTGAGCAGTTCTTC.

By its share, this clonotype is medium-sized. The chain recombines TRBV7-9 with TRBJ2-5, with a possible D match to TRBD1 (5 bases). The V end was cut by 0 bases, the J end by 4 bases, with 9 bases between. The CDR3 contains 14 residues. Germline loops: CDR1 SEHNR, CDR2 FQNEAQ (reference sequence). In nucleotides, the CDR3 is TGTGCCAGCAGCTTAGCGTCAGGGATAGAGACCCAGTACTTC. This gives the protein CASSLASGIETQYF.

This clonotype was counted a few times. The chain recombines TRBV20-1 with TRBJ2-2; 10 nucleotides agree with TRBD2. The CDR3 is made up of 16 amino acids. The V segment lost 2 bases and the J segment 5 bases; nucleotides outside the gene matches: 8. CDR1 and CDR2 from the germline V gene are DFQATT and SNEGSKA (reference sequence). CDR3 protein: CSARPLAGVETGELFF. DNA for the CDR3: TGCAGTGCTAGACCTCTAGCGGGAGTGGAAACCGGGGAGCTGTTTTTT.